Listed below are T cell receptor beta chains from one sample, sequenced in a study of blood T cell repertoires in COVID-19. Sequenced by immunoSEQ multiplex PCR; TCRdb stores in-frame clones only, minus some. In the table there are 270,000 or so clones, roughly 85% of which are singletons. Sequencing was done on a sample of peripheral blood. The source of these receptors is a woman in her 30s with active or convalescent COVID-19. The CDR3 runs from the conserved cysteine through the conserved F or W. The D gene is left open where the match is weak. Size tells how often a clone was seen (once, few, many) or the class of an expanded clone, and some rows leave it out.

d_gene,v_gene,j_gene,abundance,CDR3nt,CDR3aa
NA,TRBV15,TRBJ1-6,NA,TGTGCCACCAGCAGGGACAGTTATAATTCACCCCTCCACTTT,CATSRDSYNSPLHF
NA,TRBV15,TRBJ1-3,NA,TGTGCCACCAGCAAGCTTCCGGGACTCCTGGGGGACACCATATATTTT,CATSKLPGLLGDTIYF
TRBD2,TRBV7-4,TRBJ2-5,NA,TGTGCCAGCAGCTTAATTTACGAGAGCGGGGGGAAACAAGAGACCCAGTACTTC,CASSLIYESGGKQETQYF
NA,TRBV6-5,TRBJ2-7,NA,TGTGCCAGCAGGTCCCCAGGGTTCGGCTACGAGCAGTACTTC,CASRSPGFGYEQYF
TRBD1,TRBV10-3,TRBJ2-5,NA,TGTGCCATCAGGGATACAGGGGTCCAAGAGACCCAGTACTTC,CAIRDTGVQETQYF
NA,TRBV7-9,TRBJ1-1,NA,TGTGCCAGCAGCTTAGCGAGACTTACTCCTTTGAACACTGAAGCTTTCTTT,CASSLARLTPLNTEAFF
TRBD1,TRBV6-2/TRBV6-3,TRBJ2-1,NA,TGTGCCAGCAGTTACTCGGACAGGTACAATGAGCAGTTCTTC,CASSYSDRYNEQFF
TRBD1,TRBV5-1,TRBJ2-7,NA,TGCGCCAGCAGCAGGGGGCAGGGGGCCAACGAGCAGTACTTC,CASSRGQGANEQYF
NA,TRBV5-8,TRBJ2-2,few,TGTGCCAGCTCTACAAACAGGAATACCGGGGAGCTGTTTTTT,CASSTNRNTGELFF
TRBD1,TRBV24-1,TRBJ1-6,few,TGTGCCACCCGAGGGACAGAGAATTCACCCCTCCACTTT,CATRGTENSPLHF
NA,TRBV7-8,TRBJ2-7,NA,TGTGCCAGCAGCTTAGAACAGGGTTCCCTCTACGAGCAGTACTTC,CASSLEQGSLYEQYF
TRBD1,TRBV30,TRBJ1-6,NA,TGTGCCTGGAAACTCAGGACAGGGGTCAATTCACCCCTCCACTTT,CAWKLRTGVNSPLHF
NA,TRBV24-1,TRBJ1-2,NA,TGTGCCACCAGTGACCCTGAGAGGGATAGTAGCTACACCTTC,CATSDPERDSSYTF
NA,TRBV24-1,TRBJ2-3,NA,TGTGCCACCAGTGACACGCGGGACTTCACAGATACGCAGTATTTT,CATSDTRDFTDTQYF
TRBD2,TRBV7-2,TRBJ2-5,NA,TGTGCCAGCAGCTTCGAACAGAACAAGCGGGGGGAAGAGAAAGAGACCCAGTACTTC,CASSFEQNKRGEEKETQYF
NA,TRBV7-9,TRBJ2-7,NA,TGTGCCAGCAGCCCTTGGTTAGGGGGTCGCAACGAGCAGTACTTC,CASSPWLGGRNEQYF
NA,TRBV28,TRBJ1-2,NA,TGTGCCAGCAGTTGGAAGACTCATGGCTACACCTTC,CASSWKTHGYTF
NA,TRBV7-9,TRBJ1-2,NA,TGTGCCAGCAGCTCCCACCTAGGATCCATAGTGGGCTACACCTTC,CASSSHLGSIVGYTF
TRBD1,TRBV6-2/TRBV6-3,TRBJ1-6,NA,TGTGCCAGCAGTTACTCGATTGGTGGGACAGGGGGTAATTCACCCCTCCACTTT,CASSYSIGGTGGNSPLHF
NA,TRBV4-3,TRBJ2-7,NA,TGCGCCAGCAGCCAAGAAGCCAGGGGATACACCTACGAGCAGTACTTC,CASSQEARGYTYEQYF
NA,TRBV28,TRBJ2-7,NA,TGTGCCAGCTGGAGGGACCGTGGGTTTGAGCAGTACTTC,CASWRDRGFEQYF
NA,TRBV5-3,TRBJ1-2,NA,TGTGCCAGATTCGAGACAACTAACTATGGCTACACCTTC,CARFETTNYGYTF
TRBD1,TRBV14,TRBJ2-5,NA,TGTGCCAGCAGCCCGGACAGGGGGCGGTTTGAGACCCAGTACTTC,CASSPDRGRFETQYF
NA,TRBV7-2,TRBJ2-7,NA,TGTGCCAGCAGCGAACAGCAGGTGGCCTACGAGCAGTACTTC,CASSEQQVAYEQYF
NA,TRBV3-1/TRBV3-2,TRBJ2-7,NA,TGTGCCAGCAGCCAGTCCACGGGCGAGCAGTACTTC,CASSQSTGEQYF
TRBD2,TRBV2,TRBJ2-1,NA,TGTGCCAGCAGTCGGTGGACTAGCGGGGGGGCCAATGAGCAGTTCTTC,CASSRWTSGGANEQFF
TRBD1,TRBV19,TRBJ1-1,once,TGTGCCAGTAGTCTAGGGGGCACAGCTTTCTTT,CASSLGGTAFF
NA,TRBV11-2,TRBJ2-1,once,TGTGCCAGCAGCTTAGATTCCCCCCTTGGTAGCGGCATGTACAATGAGCAGTTCTTC,CASSLDSPLGSGMYNEQFF
TRBD1,TRBV3-1/TRBV3-2,TRBJ2-5,NA,TGTGCCAGCAGCCCCCCGACAGGGCACCAAGAGACCCAGTACTTC,CASSPPTGHQETQYF